These 7 T cell receptor beta chains were all obtained from the same sample, sequenced in a study of T cells after yellow fever vaccination. TCRdb reanalysed the 5' RACE reads using MiXCR and keeps one entry per CDR3 protein. The data show 300,000 to 400,000 distinct CDR3 sequences, with about 6% seen just once and over 14% held by the top ten. This specimen consisted of PBMCs, obtained 5 days after the yellow fever booster vaccination. Receptors were obtained from a man younger than 45 who received the YFV17D yellow fever vaccine.

This clonotype was found a few times. The gene calls are TRBV5-1 and TRBJ2-1; 8 nucleotides agree with TRBD2. V shed 0 bases and J 8 bases; nucleotides not matched to a gene: 13. This CDR3 region has 17 residues. The germline CDR1 and CDR2 sequences are SGHRS and YFSETQ. This chain's CDR3 is CASSLAVTAGAVDEQFF. As DNA, the CDR3 is TGCGCCAGCAGCTTGGCAGTGACAGCGGGAGCTGTCGATGAGCAGTTCTTC.

J is TRBJ2-1 and V is TRBV6-1; 8 bases fit TRBD2. V lost 6 bases, J lost 4 bases, and 5 bases stayed unmatched. The CDR3 runs 14 residues. Germline CDR1 MNHNS, CDR2 SASEGT. The CDR3 sequence: CASSTAGVYNEQFF. The DNA of the CDR3 is TGTGCCAGCAGCACAGCGGGAGTTTACAATGAGCAGTTCTTC.

At least ten counts were recorded for this clonotype. The chain combines TRBV3-1 with TRBJ2-2; 9 nucleotides align to TRBD1. This CDR3 is 15 amino acids long. With 3 bases clipped from V and 7 bases from J, the junction kept 6 bases outside the gene matches. Germline lookup yields CDR1 LGHDT and CDR2 YNNKEL (reference sequence). CDR3 sequence reads: CASSHYRGQGGELFF. CDR3 nucleotides: TGTGCCAGCAGCCACTACAGGGGGCAAGGCGGGGAGCTGTTTTTT.

V is TRBV12-3 or TRBV12-4 and J is TRBJ2-7; D is possibly TRBD1 or TRBD2 (6 bases each). The V end lost 4 bases, the J end lost 6 bases, and 13 bases lay between the germline ends. CDR3 length: 13 residues. CDR3 sequence: CASSSQEGVEQYF. The CDR3 DNA follows: TGTGCCAGCAGTTCCCAGGAGGGGGTCGAGCAGTACTTC.

This clonotype came up a few times. The gene calls are TRBV4-3 and TRBJ1-1; D remains unclear. CDR1 is LGHNA and CDR2 is YSLEER in the germline V gene. Deletions cut 4 bases from V and 0 bases from J, with 9 bases between. This CDR3 comprises 14 residues. The CDR3 region has the DNA TGCGCCAGCAGCCTGAGACCCATGAACACTGAAGCTTTCTTT. Translated: CASSLRPMNTEAFF.

This clonotype was detected a few times. The chain recombines TRBV6-1 with TRBJ1-6; D may be TRBD1 (6 bases). The germline gives CDR1 MNHNS, CDR2 SASEGT. The V and J ends lost 6 bases and 0 bases respectively, with 18 bases between them. The CDR3 length is 18 residues. The CDR3 nucleotides read TGTGCCAGCAGCCCATGGGGGCGGCGGGACTCCTATAATTCACCCCTCCACTTT. This encodes CASSPWGRRDSYNSPLHF.

This clonotype has ten or more counts. This chain connects TRBV6-5 to TRBJ2-7; 12 nucleotides agree with TRBD2. This CDR3 has 16 amino acids. The trim removed 6 bases at V and 2 bases at J, leaving 8 bases unmatched. CDR1 and CDR2 (germline): MNHEY, SVGAGI. In DNA, the CDR3 is TGTGCCAGCAGGCGTTCGACTAGCGGGAGAACCTACGAGCAGTACTTC. Its translation is CASRRSTSGRTYEQYF.